A selection of T cell receptor beta chains follows, all from one sample in a study of spatial heterogeneity in lung cancer. Using its own MiXCR run on the 5' RACE reads, TCRdb lists one record per CDR3 protein. The data contain tens of thousands of distinct CDR3 sequences, roughly 4.9% of them singletons. Specimen: PBMCs, collected at surgery. These receptors were collected from a female donor with early-stage non-small cell lung cancer. The CDR3 runs from the conserved cysteine through the conserved F or W. A D gene is named only where the DNA matches it firmly. The size field is filled for only some rows; it gives once, few, many or a size class.

v_gene: TRBV20-1
abundance: .
j_gene: TRBJ1-2
d_gene: .
CDR3nt: TGCAGGCATGCGGGCTACACCTTC
CDR3aa: CRHAGYTF

v_gene: TRBV30
abundance: many
j_gene: TRBJ2-7
d_gene: .
CDR3nt: TGTGCCTGGAGTGTACTTCTGGGAGGCGAGCAGTACTTC
CDR3aa: CAWSVLLGGEQYF

v_gene: TRBV12-3/TRBV12-4
abundance: once
j_gene: TRBJ2-3
d_gene: TRBD2
CDR3nt: TGTGCCAGCAGCCGAGGACTAGCGGGGAAGCAAGATACGCAGTATTTT
CDR3aa: CASSRGLAGKQDTQYF

v_gene: TRBV4-3
abundance: many
j_gene: TRBJ2-5
d_gene: TRBD1
CDR3nt: TGCGCCAGCAGCCAAACCGGGACAGTTGAAGAGACCCAGTACTTC
CDR3aa: CASSQTGTVEETQYF

v_gene: TRBV5-1
abundance: many
j_gene: TRBJ1-4
d_gene: TRBD1
CDR3nt: TGCGCCAGCAGCCCTGCCGGGACAGCTAATGAAAAACTGTTTTTT
CDR3aa: CASSPAGTANEKLFF

v_gene: TRBV4-1
abundance: many
j_gene: TRBJ1-6
d_gene: .
CDR3nt: TGCGCCAGCAGCCTCAGGGATAATTCACCCCTCCACTTT
CDR3aa: CASSLRDNSPLHF

v_gene: TRBV6-5
abundance: few
j_gene: TRBJ2-7
d_gene: TRBD2
CDR3nt: TGTGCCAGCAGTTACTCCCTTGGGACTAGACACGAGCAGTACTTC
CDR3aa: CASSYSLGTRHEQYF

v_gene: TRBV6-5
abundance: many
j_gene: TRBJ1-5
d_gene: .
CDR3nt: TGTGCCAGCAGCCTGACCCCGGGCCAGCCCCAGCATTTT
CDR3aa: CASSLTPGQPQHF

v_gene: TRBV7-3
abundance: many
j_gene: TRBJ2-2
d_gene: .
CDR3nt: TGTGCCAGCAGCTTAGGGACCGGGGAGCTGTTTTTT
CDR3aa: CASSLGTGELFF

v_gene: TRBV30
abundance: .
j_gene: TRBJ2-1
d_gene: .
CDR3nt: TGTGCCTGGACGGGGAGCTCCTACAATGAGCAGTTCTTC
CDR3aa: CAWTGSSYNEQFF

v_gene: TRBV27
abundance: many
j_gene: TRBJ2-5
d_gene: .
CDR3nt: TGTGCCAGCAGTTTACGGGGGTTGGGTGGAGAGACCCAGTACTTC
CDR3aa: CASSLRGLGGETQYF

v_gene: TRBV7-3
abundance: few
j_gene: TRBJ2-3
d_gene: .
CDR3nt: TGTGCCAGCAGCTTAAGTAGTGGGAGCACAGATACGCAGTATTTT
CDR3aa: CASSLSSGSTDTQYF

v_gene: TRBV4-2
abundance: .
j_gene: TRBJ2-7
d_gene: TRBD1
CDR3nt: TGTGCCAGCAGCCAAGAGGGGGGGACAGGGGTCCCCTACGAGCAGTACTTC
CDR3aa: CASSQEGGTGVPYEQYF

v_gene: TRBV27
abundance: many
j_gene: TRBJ2-3
d_gene: .
CDR3nt: TGTGCCAGCAGTTTTCTCACTTCTAGCACAGATACGCAGTATTTT
CDR3aa: CASSFLTSSTDTQYF

v_gene: TRBV7-2
abundance: .
j_gene: TRBJ1-3
d_gene: .
CDR3nt: TGTGCCAGCAGCCCATACAGGGTCGGGGGATTCTCTGGAAACACCATATATTTT
CDR3aa: CASSPYRVGGFSGNTIYF

v_gene: TRBV28
abundance: many
j_gene: TRBJ2-4
d_gene: TRBD1
CDR3nt: TGTGCCAGCAGTTCCGGGGGTGGTTGGACAGGGAAGGTTCAGTACTTC
CDR3aa: CASSSGGGWTGKVQYF

v_gene: TRBV2
abundance: many
j_gene: TRBJ2-3
d_gene: TRBD2
CDR3nt: TGTGCCAGCAGTTCCCCTACTAGCGGTGACACAGATACGCAGTATTTT
CDR3aa: CASSSPTSGDTDTQYF

v_gene: TRBV9
abundance: .
j_gene: TRBJ2-7
d_gene: TRBD2
CDR3nt: TGTGCCAGCAGCGTAGGAGGGACTAGAGTGAGCGAGCAGTACTTC
CDR3aa: CASSVGGTRVSEQYF

v_gene: TRBV5-1
abundance: many
j_gene: TRBJ1-1
d_gene: .
CDR3nt: TGCGCCAGCAGTTCCCGACGGGGGAACACTGAAGCTTTCTTT
CDR3aa: CASSSRRGNTEAFF

v_gene: TRBV23-1
abundance: few
j_gene: TRBJ2-5
d_gene: .
CDR3nt: TGCGCCAGGAAGAACGGGGGGCGGGAGACCCAGTACTTC
CDR3aa: CARKNGGRETQYF

v_gene: TRBV4-1
abundance: many
j_gene: TRBJ1-2
d_gene: .
CDR3nt: TGCGCCAGCAGCCAAGGCGGAGGCAGGGGAGCCTATGGCTACACCTTC
CDR3aa: CASSQGGGRGAYGYTF

v_gene: TRBV30
abundance: many
j_gene: TRBJ1-6
d_gene: .
CDR3nt: TGTGCCTGGAGGCCCGGGGCAGAGAATTCACCCCTCCACTTT
CDR3aa: CAWRPGAENSPLHF

v_gene: TRBV5-4
abundance: .
j_gene: TRBJ2-7
d_gene: .
CDR3nt: TGTGCCAGCAGCTCAAAGACCTCCTACGAGCAGTACTTC
CDR3aa: CASSSKTSYEQYF

v_gene: TRBV4-2
abundance: .
j_gene: TRBJ2-1
d_gene: TRBD2
CDR3nt: TGTGCCAGCAGCCAAGATCCCAGGACTAGCGGGGCACCTAATGAGCAGTTCTTC
CDR3aa: CASSQDPRTSGAPNEQFF

v_gene: TRBV14
abundance: many
j_gene: TRBJ1-2
d_gene: .
CDR3nt: TGTGCCAGCAGCCTCCGGGGGCAGGAACATCGGGGCCTCTATGGCTACACCTTC
CDR3aa: CASSLRGQEHRGLYGYTF

v_gene: TRBV9
abundance: many
j_gene: TRBJ2-2
d_gene: .
CDR3nt: TGTGCCAGCAGCTCCCATGGGGGTAGCACCGGGGAGCTGTTTTTT
CDR3aa: CASSSHGGSTGELFF

v_gene: TRBV5-1
abundance: .
j_gene: TRBJ2-7
d_gene: TRBD2
CDR3nt: TGCGCCAGCAGCTTGGCCGAAATAGCGGGGTCCCACGAGCAGTACTTC
CDR3aa: CASSLAEIAGSHEQYF

v_gene: TRBV4-1
abundance: many
j_gene: TRBJ1-5
d_gene: .
CDR3nt: TGCGCCAGCATCCCACCAAGGTCCCGCAATCAGCCCCAGCATTTT
CDR3aa: CASIPPRSRNQPQHF

v_gene: TRBV4-3
abundance: many
j_gene: TRBJ1-3
d_gene: .
CDR3nt: TGCGCCAGCAGCCAATTTGGGGAGGTGATATACGGAAACACCATATATTTT
CDR3aa: CASSQFGEVIYGNTIYF

v_gene: TRBV20-1
abundance: .
j_gene: TRBJ2-5
d_gene: TRBD1
CDR3nt: TGCAGTGCTGACACCTACAGGGGCCCCAGGCAAGAGACCCAGTACTTC
CDR3aa: CSADTYRGPRQETQYF

v_gene: TRBV7-8
abundance: medium-sized
j_gene: TRBJ2-3
d_gene: .
CDR3nt: TGTGCCAGCAGCTTAGATTTACGTGGGCTGAGCACAGATACGCAGTATTTT
CDR3aa: CASSLDLRGLSTDTQYF

v_gene: TRBV11-2
abundance: many
j_gene: TRBJ2-2
d_gene: .
CDR3nt: TGTGCCAGCAGCTTCGGCACCGGGGAGCTGTTTTTT
CDR3aa: CASSFGTGELFF

v_gene: TRBV4-1
abundance: many
j_gene: TRBJ2-2
d_gene: .
CDR3nt: TGCGCCAGCAGCCTAGACCGGGGGGCCATATTGAACACCGGGGAGCTGTTTTTT
CDR3aa: CASSLDRGAILNTGELFF